This is a list of T cell receptor beta chains from one sample in a study of T-cell memory formation after mild COVID-19. TCRdb itself ran the 5' RACE reads through MiXCR, one entry per CDR3 protein. The profile covers 300,000 to 400,000 distinct CDR3 sequences, with about an eighth appearing a single time and 22% taken by the ten largest. Sequencing was done on a sample of PBMCs or a T cell subset sorted from them (not recorded which). These receptors came from a man between 18 and 35 years old who had mild COVID-19 (a few samples of this study predate the infection). Cell type and time point are not known. The CDR3 runs from the conserved cysteine through the conserved F or W. D genes are given only for firm matches. A row's size may be missing; if present it is once, few, many or a size class.

J: TRBJ1-2
D: TRBD1
size: NA
V: TRBV6-6
CDR3: CASSRGGADYGYTF
DNA: TGTGCCAGCAGTCGAGGGGGCGCGGACTATGGCTACACCTTC

J: TRBJ2-3
D: TRBD2
size: few
V: TRBV12-3/TRBV12-4
CDR3: CASGPTSGATDTQYF
DNA: TGTGCCAGCGGGCCGACTAGCGGGGCGACAGATACGCAGTATTTT

J: TRBJ1-5
D: TRBD1
size: NA
V: TRBV2
CDR3: CASSGTGGRQPQHF
DNA: TGTGCCAGCTCGGGGACAGGGGGCAGGCAGCCCCAGCATTTT

J: TRBJ2-3
D: TRBD2
size: NA
V: TRBV20-1
CDR3: CSAGSPSGGGTDTQYF
DNA: TGCAGTGCTGGTTCTCCTAGCGGAGGGGGCACAGATACGCAGTATTTT

J: TRBJ1-5
D: TRBD1
size: NA
V: TRBV5-6
CDR3: CASSFSPRTGGTLSNQPQHF
DNA: TGTGCCAGCAGCTTTTCCCCTCGGACAGGGGGCACCCTTAGCAATCAGCCCCAGCATTTT

J: TRBJ2-1
D: TRBD2
size: few
V: TRBV7-8
CDR3: CASSRRTAGAGRSYNEQFF
DNA: TGTGCCAGCAGCCGGAGAACAGCGGGGGCGGGGAGGTCCTACAATGAGCAGTTCTTC

J: TRBJ1-1
D: NA
size: few
V: TRBV5-4
CDR3: CASSPRQTLNTEAFF
DNA: TGTGCCAGCAGCCCCCGGCAGACCTTGAACACTGAAGCTTTCTTT

J: TRBJ1-2
D: NA
size: few
V: TRBV10-1
CDR3: CASSESADPEAYGYTF
DNA: TGCGCCAGCAGTGAGTCAGCGGACCCGGAGGCCTATGGCTACACCTTC

J: TRBJ1-6
D: NA
size: few
V: TRBV7-9
CDR3: CASSSLGGGSPLHF
DNA: TGTGCCAGCAGCTCCCTTGGGGGCGGTTCACCCCTCCACTTT

J: TRBJ2-2
D: NA
size: few
V: TRBV20-1
CDR3: CSAKSLETGELFF
DNA: TGCAGTGCTAAATCTCTAGAAACCGGGGAGCTGTTTTTT

J: TRBJ2-5
D: TRBD1
size: NA
V: TRBV7-2
CDR3: CASSFDRVTETQYF
DNA: TGTGCCAGCAGCTTCGACAGGGTCACGGAGACCCAGTACTTC

J: TRBJ2-2
D: NA
size: NA
V: TRBV19
CDR3: CASSIGGPGELFF
DNA: TGTGCCAGTAGTATAGGAGGCCCCGGGGAGCTGTTTTTT

J: TRBJ2-5
D: NA
size: NA
V: TRBV3-1
CDR3: CASSQHQKTQYF
DNA: TGTGCCAGCAGCCAACATCAAAAGACCCAGTACTTC

J: TRBJ2-5
D: NA
size: NA
V: TRBV9
CDR3: CASSVVWGRDETQYF
DNA: TGTGCCAGCAGCGTAGTCTGGGGTCGGGACGAGACCCAGTACTTC

J: TRBJ2-3
D: TRBD2
size: NA
V: TRBV12-3/TRBV12-4
CDR3: CASSRTSGGLGDTQYF
DNA: TGTGCCAGCAGTCGGACTAGCGGGGGTTTGGGGGATACGCAGTATTTT

J: TRBJ2-7
D: TRBD1
size: NA
V: TRBV27
CDR3: CASSWTGRSYEQYF
DNA: TGTGCCAGCAGTTGGACAGGCCGCTCCTACGAGCAGTACTTC

J: TRBJ1-2
D: NA
size: few
V: TRBV4-2
CDR3: CASTSQVGQAGRANYGYTF
DNA: TGTGCCAGCACCAGCCAAGTGGGCCAAGCCGGCCGAGCTAACTATGGCTACACCTTC

J: TRBJ2-5
D: NA
size: NA
V: TRBV20-1
CDR3: CSAQGRAARSVTQYF
DNA: TGCAGTGCTCAGGGCCGGGCCGCGAGGAGCGTGACCCAGTACTTC

J: TRBJ1-4
D: TRBD1
size: few
V: TRBV2
CDR3: CASSGTVATNEKLFF
DNA: TGTGCCAGCAGCGGGACAGTTGCAACTAATGAAAAACTGTTTTTT

J: TRBJ1-5
D: TRBD1
size: NA
V: TRBV19
CDR3: CASRMTGPLGPKHF
DNA: TGTGCCAGTAGAATGACAGGGCCTCTAGGGCCCAAGCATTTT

J: TRBJ2-1
D: NA
size: NA
V: TRBV20-1
CDR3: CSARQRTASSYNEQFF
DNA: TGCAGTGCTAGGCAAAGGACTGCGAGCTCCTACAATGAGCAGTTCTTC

J: TRBJ1-1
D: NA
size: NA
V: TRBV20-1
CDR3: CSARDFLMNTEAFF
DNA: TGCAGTGCTAGAGATTTTCTTATGAACACTGAAGCTTTCTTT

J: TRBJ2-3
D: TRBD2
size: NA
V: TRBV19
CDR3: CASGPVAGIWDTQYF
DNA: TGTGCCAGTGGCCCGGTAGCGGGGATTTGGGATACGCAGTATTTT

J: TRBJ1-1
D: NA
size: few
V: TRBV5-5
CDR3: CASSFWFDTEAFF
DNA: TGTGCCAGCAGCTTCTGGTTCGACACTGAAGCTTTCTTT

J: TRBJ2-7
D: TRBD2
size: NA
V: TRBV9
CDR3: CASSLLAGDNREQYF
DNA: TGTGCCAGCAGCCTACTAGCGGGGGATAATCGCGAGCAGTACTTC

J: TRBJ1-1
D: TRBD1
size: NA
V: TRBV28
CDR3: CASRPDRGTAEAFF
DNA: TGTGCCAGCAGACCAGACAGGGGGACCGCTGAAGCTTTCTTT

J: TRBJ1-1
D: TRBD1
size: few
V: TRBV5-1
CDR3: CASSSRGRTEAFF
DNA: TGCGCCAGCAGCTCCAGGGGGCGGACTGAAGCTTTCTTT

J: TRBJ2-5
D: NA
size: few
V: TRBV11-2
CDR3: CASSFWQEVQETQYF
DNA: TGTGCCAGCAGCTTTTGGCAGGAAGTCCAAGAGACCCAGTACTTC

J: TRBJ1-1
D: TRBD1
size: NA
V: TRBV28
CDR3: CASTADRVTEAFF
DNA: TGTGCCAGCACCGCGGACAGGGTGACTGAAGCTTTCTTT

J: TRBJ2-2
D: NA
size: NA
V: TRBV20-1
CDR3: CSASSANGELFF
DNA: TGCAGTGCTAGCTCGGCAAACGGGGAGCTGTTTTTT

J: TRBJ2-6
D: TRBD1
size: NA
V: TRBV7-3
CDR3: CASSPGQGYSGANVLTF
DNA: TGTGCCAGCAGCCCCGGACAGGGTTACTCTGGGGCCAACGTCCTGACTTTC

J: TRBJ1-5
D: TRBD1
size: few
V: TRBV7-9
CDR3: CASSAQGVLNQPQHF
DNA: TGTGCCAGCAGCGCGCAGGGGGTTCTAAATCAGCCCCAGCATTTT

J: TRBJ2-1
D: NA
size: NA
V: TRBV5-6
CDR3: CASSRQVISSYNEQFF
DNA: TGTGCCAGCAGCCGCCAGGTGATTAGCTCCTACAATGAGCAGTTCTTC

J: TRBJ1-1
D: NA
size: NA
V: TRBV12-3/TRBV12-4
CDR3: CASSQAEGPRAFF
DNA: TGTGCCAGCAGCCAAGCGGAGGGCCCGCGAGCTTTCTTT

J: TRBJ2-4
D: TRBD1
size: few
V: TRBV12-3/TRBV12-4
CDR3: CASSSDRGIQYF
DNA: TGTGCCAGCAGTTCCGACAGGGGCATTCAGTACTTC

J: TRBJ2-7
D: NA
size: NA
V: TRBV3-1
CDR3: CASSPLGQGVFYEQYF
DNA: TGTGCCAGCAGCCCGTTGGGGCAGGGAGTTTTCTACGAGCAGTACTTC

J: TRBJ1-1
D: NA
size: NA
V: TRBV19
CDR3: CASFQSVNTEAFF
DNA: TGTGCCAGTTTCCAGAGTGTTAACACTGAAGCTTTCTTT

J: TRBJ2-5
D: NA
size: NA
V: TRBV5-1
CDR3: CASSLGDGGQETQYF
DNA: TGCGCCAGCAGCTTGGGAGACGGCGGCCAAGAGACCCAGTACTTC

J: TRBJ2-3
D: TRBD2
size: few
V: TRBV12-5
CDR3: CASGLGLAGTDTQYF
DNA: TGTGCTAGTGGTCTGGGACTAGCGGGCACAGATACGCAGTATTTT

J: TRBJ1-1
D: NA
size: few
V: TRBV6-2/TRBV6-3
CDR3: CASSITPSTGNTEAFF
DNA: TGTGCCAGCAGTATTACTCCCTCGACAGGGAACACTGAAGCTTTCTTT

J: TRBJ1-3
D: TRBD1
size: NA
V: TRBV6-2/TRBV6-3
CDR3: CASSWDRRSGNTIYF
DNA: TGTGCCAGCAGTTGGGACAGGCGCTCTGGAAACACCATATATTTT

J: TRBJ1-1
D: NA
size: NA
V: TRBV14
CDR3: CASSQGVTEAFF
DNA: TGTGCCAGCAGCCAAGGGGTTACTGAAGCTTTCTTT

J: TRBJ2-1
D: NA
size: few
V: TRBV2
CDR3: CASTWTPPGEQFF
DNA: TGTGCCAGCACATGGACTCCCCCAGGAGAGCAGTTCTTC

J: TRBJ1-2
D: TRBD1
size: few
V: TRBV5-1
CDR3: CASSPGVQGGPAGYTF
DNA: TGCGCCAGCAGCCCGGGGGTACAGGGGGGACCTGCGGGCTACACCTTC

J: TRBJ2-7
D: TRBD1
size: NA
V: TRBV20-1
CDR3: CSASSWDRNSYEQYF
DNA: TGCAGTGCTAGTAGTTGGGACAGGAACTCCTACGAGCAGTACTTC

J: TRBJ1-6
D: TRBD1
size: NA
V: TRBV5-1
CDR3: CASSLDRGRSPLHF
DNA: TGCGCCAGCAGCTTGGACAGGGGGCGTTCACCCCTCCACTTT

J: TRBJ2-3
D: NA
size: NA
V: TRBV20-1
CDR3: CSAVGRETQYF
DNA: TGCAGTGCCGTCGGACGGGAAACGCAGTATTTT

J: TRBJ2-5
D: TRBD2
size: NA
V: TRBV4-3
CDR3: CASSQTLTSGQETQYF
DNA: TGCGCCAGCAGCCAAACCTTAACTAGCGGACAAGAGACCCAGTACTTC

J: TRBJ2-5
D: TRBD1
size: NA
V: TRBV2
CDR3: CASSQPDRGRLTETQYF
DNA: TGTGCCAGCAGCCAACCCGACAGGGGGCGATTAACAGAGACCCAGTACTTC

J: TRBJ2-5
D: NA
size: few
V: TRBV7-2
CDR3: CASSLIMGQDQETQYF
DNA: TGTGCCAGCAGCTTAATCATGGGGCAGGACCAAGAGACCCAGTACTTC

J: TRBJ1-5
D: NA
size: NA
V: TRBV20-1
CDR3: CSAVEPNNQPQHF
DNA: TGCAGTGCCGTCGAGCCGAACAATCAGCCCCAGCATTTT

J: TRBJ1-4
D: TRBD1
size: few
V: TRBV7-2
CDR3: CASSAQTGINEKLFF
DNA: TGTGCCAGCAGCGCCCAGACAGGGATTAATGAAAAACTGTTTTTT

J: TRBJ1-2
D: NA
size: NA
V: TRBV9
CDR3: CASSVAGYGYTF
DNA: TGTGCCAGCAGCGTAGCAGGTTATGGCTACACCTTC

J: TRBJ2-4
D: NA
size: NA
V: TRBV7-2
CDR3: CASSSGTIAKNIQYF
DNA: TGTGCCAGCAGCTCCGGGACAATAGCCAAAAACATTCAGTACTTC